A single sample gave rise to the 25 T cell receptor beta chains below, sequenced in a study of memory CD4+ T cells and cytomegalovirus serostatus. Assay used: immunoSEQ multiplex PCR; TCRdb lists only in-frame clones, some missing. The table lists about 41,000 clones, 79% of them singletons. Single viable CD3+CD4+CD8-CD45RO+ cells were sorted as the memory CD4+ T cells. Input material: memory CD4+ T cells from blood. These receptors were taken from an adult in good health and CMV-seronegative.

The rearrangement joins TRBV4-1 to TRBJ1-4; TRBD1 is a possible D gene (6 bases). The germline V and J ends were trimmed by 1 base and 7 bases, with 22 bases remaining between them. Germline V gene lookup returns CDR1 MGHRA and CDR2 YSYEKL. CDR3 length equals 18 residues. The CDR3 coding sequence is TGCGCCAGCAGCCAAGTAAGGGGGGTGGGACTCCGCGGTGAAAAACTGTTTTTT. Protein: CASSQVRGVGLRGEKLFF.

The CDR3 loop is CASSVTRTDTQYF. The CDR3 DNA is TGTGCCAGCAGCGTAACCAGGACTGATACGCAGTATTTT. J is TRBJ2-3 and V is TRBV11-3, with a possible D match to TRBD2 (5 bases). This CDR3 has 13 residues. V gave up 5 bases and J gave up 6 bases, with 12 bases separating them. Germline-derived CDR1 and CDR2 are SGHNT and YENEEA.

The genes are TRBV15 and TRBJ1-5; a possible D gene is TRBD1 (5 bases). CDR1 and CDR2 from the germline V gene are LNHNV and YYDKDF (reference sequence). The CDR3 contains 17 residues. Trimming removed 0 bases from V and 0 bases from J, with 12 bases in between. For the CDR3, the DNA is TGTGCCACCAGCAGAGAATCCCCAGGGAATAGCAATCAGCCCCAGCATTTT. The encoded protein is CATSRESPGNSNQPQHF.

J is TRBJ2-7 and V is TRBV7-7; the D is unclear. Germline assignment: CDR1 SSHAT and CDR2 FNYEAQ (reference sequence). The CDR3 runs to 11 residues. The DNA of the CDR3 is TGTGCGATACCCAGTAAAGCCGAGCAGTACTTC. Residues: CAIPSKAEQYF.

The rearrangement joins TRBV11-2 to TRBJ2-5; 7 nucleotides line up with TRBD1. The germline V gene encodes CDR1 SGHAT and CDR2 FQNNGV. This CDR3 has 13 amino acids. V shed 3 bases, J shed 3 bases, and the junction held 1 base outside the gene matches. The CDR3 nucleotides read TGTGCCAGCAGCTTCGACAGGGAAGAGACCCAGTACTTC. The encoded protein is CASSFDREETQYF.

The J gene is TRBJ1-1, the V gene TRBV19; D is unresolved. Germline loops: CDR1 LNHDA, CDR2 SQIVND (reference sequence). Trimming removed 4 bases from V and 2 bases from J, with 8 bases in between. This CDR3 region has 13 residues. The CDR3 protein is CASSNPENTEAFF. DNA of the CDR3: TGTGCCAGTAGTAATCCAGAAAACACTGAAGCTTTCTTT.

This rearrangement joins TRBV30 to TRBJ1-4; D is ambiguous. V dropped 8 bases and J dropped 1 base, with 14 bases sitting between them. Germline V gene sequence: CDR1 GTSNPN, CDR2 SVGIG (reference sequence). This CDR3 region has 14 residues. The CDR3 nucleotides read TGTGCCGGAATCCACCCTGGAACTAATGAAAAACTGTTTTTT. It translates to CAGIHPGTNEKLFF.

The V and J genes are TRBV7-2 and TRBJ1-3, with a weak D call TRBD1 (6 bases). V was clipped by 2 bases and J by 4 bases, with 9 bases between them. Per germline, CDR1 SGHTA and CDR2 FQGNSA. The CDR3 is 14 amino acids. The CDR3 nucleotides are TGTGCCAGCAGCTTAACAGGGCAAGGAAACACCATATATTTT. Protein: CASSLTGQGNTIYF.

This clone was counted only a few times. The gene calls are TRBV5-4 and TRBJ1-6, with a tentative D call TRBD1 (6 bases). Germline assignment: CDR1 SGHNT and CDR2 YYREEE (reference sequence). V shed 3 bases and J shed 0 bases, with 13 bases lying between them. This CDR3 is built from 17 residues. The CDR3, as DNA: TGTGCCAGCAGCTCCCGACAGGATAGCTCCTATAATTCACCCCTCCACTTT. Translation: CASSSRQDSSYNSPLHF.

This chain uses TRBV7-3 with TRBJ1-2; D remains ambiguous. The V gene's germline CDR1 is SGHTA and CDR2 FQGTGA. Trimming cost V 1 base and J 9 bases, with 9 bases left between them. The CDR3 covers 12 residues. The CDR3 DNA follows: TGTGCCAGCAGCTTAATGGTGAAGAGCTACACCTTC. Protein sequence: CASSLMVKSYTF.

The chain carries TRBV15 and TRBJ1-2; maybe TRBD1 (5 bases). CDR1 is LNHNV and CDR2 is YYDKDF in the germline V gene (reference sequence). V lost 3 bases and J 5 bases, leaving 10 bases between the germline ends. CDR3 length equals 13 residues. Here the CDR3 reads CATSSPQGYGYTF. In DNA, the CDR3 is TGTGCCACCAGCAGCCCCCAGGGATATGGCTACACCTTC.

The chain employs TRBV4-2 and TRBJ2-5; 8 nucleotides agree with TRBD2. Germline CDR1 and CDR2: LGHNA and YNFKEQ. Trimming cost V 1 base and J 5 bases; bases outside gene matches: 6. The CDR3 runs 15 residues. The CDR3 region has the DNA TGTGCCAGCAGCCAAGTCGCGGGGGGCAGTGAGACCCAGTACTTC. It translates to CASSQVAGGSETQYF.

The CDR3 region has the DNA TGTGCCAGCAGCGTAGGCTTTGTTAGGCAGGTCAAATTCCCCGCGGATGAGCAGTTCTTC. Its translation: CASSVGFVRQVKFPADEQFF. The chain is built from TRBV9 and TRBJ2-1; unclear D gene. Germline-derived CDR1 and CDR2 are SGDLS and YYNGEE. V shed 0 bases and J shed 8 bases, with 30 bases lying between them. This CDR3 has 20 residues. Drawing the rest from reference TRBV9 and TRBJ2-1, the complete variable domain is DSGVTQTPKHLITATGQRVTLRCSPRSGDLSVYWYQQSLDQGLQFLIQYYNGEERAKGNILERFSAQQFPDLHSELNLSSLELGDSALYFCASSVGFVRQVKFPADEQFFGPGTRLTVL.

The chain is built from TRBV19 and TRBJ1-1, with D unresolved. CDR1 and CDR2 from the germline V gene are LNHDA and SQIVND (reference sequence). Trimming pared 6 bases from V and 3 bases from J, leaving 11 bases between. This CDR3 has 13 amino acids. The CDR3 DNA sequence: TGTGCCAGTAGCCCGGACCGATACACTGAAGCTTTCTTT. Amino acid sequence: CASSPDRYTEAFF.

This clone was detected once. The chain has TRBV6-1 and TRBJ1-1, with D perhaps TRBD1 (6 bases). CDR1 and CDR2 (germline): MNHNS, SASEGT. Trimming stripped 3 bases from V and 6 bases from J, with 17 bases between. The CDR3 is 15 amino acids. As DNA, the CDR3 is TGTGCCAGCAGTGAGACAGGCCTAGGGAGGGCTGAAGCTTTCTTT. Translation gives CASSETGLGRAEAFF.

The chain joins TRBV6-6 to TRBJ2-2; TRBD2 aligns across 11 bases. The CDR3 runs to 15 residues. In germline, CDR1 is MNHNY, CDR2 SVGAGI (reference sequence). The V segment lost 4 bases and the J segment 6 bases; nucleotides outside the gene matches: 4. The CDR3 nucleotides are TGTGCCAGCAGTTTCGGACTAGCGGGTGCCGGGGAGCTGTTTTTT. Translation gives CASSFGLAGAGELFF.

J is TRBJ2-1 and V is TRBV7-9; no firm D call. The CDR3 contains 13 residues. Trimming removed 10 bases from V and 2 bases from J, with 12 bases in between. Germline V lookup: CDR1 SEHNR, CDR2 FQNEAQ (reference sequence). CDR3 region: CATEKFTYNEQFF. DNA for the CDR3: TGTGCCACAGAGAAGTTCACCTACAATGAGCAGTTCTTC.

For the CDR3, the DNA is TGTGCCAGCAGCTTGCATCTAGGCACAGATACGCAGTATTTT. It specifies CASSLHLGTDTQYF. The rearrangement uses TRBV11-3 and TRBJ2-3; D call uncertain. In germline, CDR1 is SGHNT, CDR2 YENEEA. V lost 3 bases and J 1 base, leaving 8 bases between the germline ends. This CDR3 has 14 amino acids.

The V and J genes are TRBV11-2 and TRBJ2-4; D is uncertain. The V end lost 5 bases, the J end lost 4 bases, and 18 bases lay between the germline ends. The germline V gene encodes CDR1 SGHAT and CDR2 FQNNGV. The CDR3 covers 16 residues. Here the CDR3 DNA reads TGTGCCAGCAGCAGCCTAAAAGGGTTGGGTAAAAACATTCAGTACTTC. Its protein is CASSSLKGLGKNIQYF. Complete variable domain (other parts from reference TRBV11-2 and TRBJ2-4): EAGVAQSPRYKIIEKRQSVAFWCNPISGHATLYWYQQILGQGPKLLIQFQNNGVVDDSQLPKDRFSAERLKGVDSTLKIQPAKLEDSAVYLCASSSLKGLGKNIQYFGAGTRLSVL.

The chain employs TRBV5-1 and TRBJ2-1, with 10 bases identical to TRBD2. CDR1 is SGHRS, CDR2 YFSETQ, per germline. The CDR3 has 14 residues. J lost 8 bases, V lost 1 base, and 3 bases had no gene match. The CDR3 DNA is TGCGCCAGCAGCTTGACTAGCGGGGCGTATGAGCAGTTCTTC. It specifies CASSLTSGAYEQFF.

The CDR3 loop reads CASSVTRGERYNEQFF. The CDR3 DNA follows: TGTGCCAGCAGTGTCACCCGGGGCGAGAGGTACAATGAGCAGTTCTTC. The rearrangement joins TRBV6-1 to TRBJ2-1; D may be TRBD1 or TRBD2 (5 bases each). The germline CDR1 and CDR2 sequences are MNHNS and SASEGT. The CDR3 has 16 amino acids. V lost 4 bases to trimming and J lost 4 bases, with 17 bases between them.

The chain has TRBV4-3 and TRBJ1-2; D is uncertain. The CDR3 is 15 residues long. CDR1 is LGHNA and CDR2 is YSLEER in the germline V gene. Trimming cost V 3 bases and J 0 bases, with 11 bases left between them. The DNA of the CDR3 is TGCGCCAGCAGCCAGTCGAGCGGAACTAACTATGGCTACACCTTC. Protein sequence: CASSQSSGTNYGYTF.

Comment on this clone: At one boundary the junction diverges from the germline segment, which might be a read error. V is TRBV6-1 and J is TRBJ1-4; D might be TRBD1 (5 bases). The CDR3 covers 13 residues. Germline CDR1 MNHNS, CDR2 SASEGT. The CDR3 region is CASSEAWGGVLFF. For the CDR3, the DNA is TGTGCCAGCAGCGAAGCTTGGGGGGGGGTACTGTTTTTT.

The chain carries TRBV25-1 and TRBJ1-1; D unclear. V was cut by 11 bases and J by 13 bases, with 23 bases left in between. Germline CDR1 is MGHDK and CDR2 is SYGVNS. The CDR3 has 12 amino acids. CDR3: CADPPRTAVIFF. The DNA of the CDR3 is TGTGCCGACCCCCCAAGGACGGCTGTAATTTTCTTT. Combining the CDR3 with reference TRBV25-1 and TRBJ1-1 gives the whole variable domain EADIYQTPRYLVIGTGKKITLECSQTMGHDKMYWYQQDPGMELHLIHYSYGVNSTEKGDLSSESTVSRIRTEHFPLTLESARPSHTSQYLCADPPRTAVIFFGQGTRLTVV.

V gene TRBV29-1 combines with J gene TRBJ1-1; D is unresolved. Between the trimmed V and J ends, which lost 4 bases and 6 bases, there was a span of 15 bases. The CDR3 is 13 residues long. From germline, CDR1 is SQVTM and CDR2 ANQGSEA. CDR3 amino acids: CSVVPNSVAEAFF. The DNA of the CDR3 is TGCAGCGTTGTGCCTAACTCCGTCGCTGAAGCTTTCTTT.